These 9 T cell receptor beta chains were sequenced from one sample in a study of graft-versus-host responses after intestinal transplantation. Clones were sequenced by immunoSEQ multiplex PCR, and TCRdb holds only the in-frame ones, with some missing. The sample consists of just under 100,000 clones, over 75% of them appearing once. Sequenced material: PBMCs, taken roughly 68 weeks after intestinal transplant. These receptors originate from a human patient who received an intestinal transplant, so some T cells may come from the graft donor.

The chain couples TRBV19 to TRBJ1-6; D is unclear. Trimming removed 3 bases from V and 5 bases from J, with 11 bases in between. CDR3 length equals 15 residues. CDR1 LNHDA and CDR2 SQIVND come from the germline V gene (reference sequence). CDR3 protein: CASSMWQQNNSPLHF. CDR3 bases: TGTGCCAGTAGTATGTGGCAGCAGAATAATTCACCCCTCCACTTT.

A few counts support this clone. This chain links TRBV4-1 with TRBJ1-3; D not certain. Germline CDR1 MGHRA, CDR2 YSYEKL. This CDR3 is 15 amino acids long. The V gene lost 1 base and the J gene lost 0 bases, with 7 bases spanning the gap. The CDR3 coding sequence is TGCGCCAGCAGCCAAGGGCTATCCTCTGGAAACACCATATATTTT. Its translation is CASSQGLSSGNTIYF.

This chain joins TRBV29-1 and TRBJ1-5, with unresolved D. The CDR3 length is 13 residues. Between the trimmed V and J ends, which lost 8 bases and 0 bases, there was a span of 11 bases. Germline V gene data show CDR1 as SQVTM and CDR2 as ANQGSEA. This CDR3 reads CSQHTYSNQPQHF. The CDR3 nucleotides are TGCAGCCAGCATACTTATAGCAATCAGCCCCAGCATTTT.

The chain carries TRBV5-4 and TRBJ2-1, with 8 bases matching TRBD1. Germline V gene lookup returns CDR1 SGHNT and CDR2 YYREEE (reference sequence). The CDR3 has 13 residues. The V and J ends lost 4 bases and 8 bases, in that order; junction bases with no gene match: 5. For the CDR3, the DNA is TGTGCCAGCAGCCGAGGGACAGGAGATGAGCAGTTCTTC. Translated, it gives CASSRGTGDEQFF.

This sequence joins TRBV5-1 and TRBJ2-5; no clear D gene. With 5 bases removed from V and 5 bases from J, the gap between germline ends came to 4 bases. CDR3 size: 10 residues. CDR1 SGHRS and CDR2 YFSETQ come from the germline V gene. CDR3 protein: CASRGETQYF. DNA for the CDR3: TGCGCCAGCAGAGGGGAGACCCAGTACTTC.

J is TRBJ1-2 and V is TRBV15; D possibly corresponds to TRBD1 (6 bases). Germline-derived CDR1 and CDR2 are LNHNV and YYDKDF (reference sequence). This CDR3 comprises 13 residues. V dropped 3 bases and J dropped 7 bases, with 12 bases sitting between them. Here the CDR3 DNA reads TGTGCCACCAGCAGCGGGGGCTGGGCTGGCTACACCTTC. Its protein product is CATSSGGWAGYTF. The full variable domain, with the rest looked up from reference TRBV15 and TRBJ1-2, is DAMVIQNPRYQVTQFGKPVTLSCSQTLNHNVMYWYQQKSSQAPKLLFHYYDKDFNNEADTPDNFQSRRPNTSFCFLDIRSPGLGDTAMYLCATSSGGWAGYTFGSGTRLTVV.

The chain recombines TRBV6-1 with TRBJ2-7; 7 bases are a match to TRBD2. CDR3 length equals 12 residues. In germline, CDR1 is MNHNS, CDR2 SASEGT. Unmatched junction bases numbered 4, after V lost 6 bases and J lost 5 bases. The CDR3 nucleotides are TGTGCCAGCAGATTGGGAGGGGACGAGCAGTACTTC. This translates into CASRLGGDEQYF.

The chain is built from TRBV10-1 and TRBJ2-7; no clear D gene. The CDR3 is 11 amino acids. The V end lost 2 bases, the J end lost 2 bases, and 1 base lay between the germline ends. CDR1 is WNHNN, CDR2 SYGVQD, per germline (reference sequence). The CDR3 loop is CASSEAYEQYF. Here the CDR3 DNA reads TGCGCCAGCAGTGAGGCCTACGAGCAGTACTTC.

The rearrangement joins TRBV28 to TRBJ1-5; 8 nucleotides line up with TRBD1. CDR3 length: 15 residues. Germline V gene lookup returns CDR1 MDHEN and CDR2 SYDVKM. Germline trimming cut 1 base from V and 6 bases from J; bases unmatched to any gene: 5. The CDR3: CASSLYTGGSQPQHF. The CDR3 nucleotides read TGTGCCAGCAGTTTATACACAGGGGGGAGTCAGCCCCAGCATTTT.